The following is a TCR beta chain sequence with its context. Its antigen remains unidentified. Relative to the germline gene, one junction end is altered; a read error may explain this. There are 15 amino acids in the CDR3, from cysteine to phenylalanine inclusive. The read is trimmed to its CDR3 DNA, 45 bases read in frame from base 1. CDR1 and CDR2 (MGHRA, YSYEKL) derive from the germline V gene. Synthetic TCR analog templates were spiked into each PCR so that absolute template abundance could be estimated from read counts. The immunoSEQ assay was used to amplify TCRbeta CDR3 regions from genomic DNA with bias-controlled V and J gene primers. Sequencing of rearranged TCRbeta segments was done at approximately 20X coverage. The source study handled its data this way. Clustering was used to correct sequencing errors, and CDR3s were annotated against IMGT to assign V, D and J genes. Downstream analyses used only productive TCRbeta rearrangements, leaving out any out-of-frame or stop-codon sequences. To compute clonality, Shannon entropy was normalized by the log of the number of unique productive sequences and then subtracted from one. Fisher's exact test with Benjamini-Hochberg correction, at a threshold of adjusted p below 0.01, was used to find clones that differed between time points or between blood and tumor. Sourced from immuneACCESS, this table was stored by TCRdb with only in-frame sequences that have V and J called. A share of the clones is absent; for the studies checked, an unresolved V gene accounts for under half, and the remainder has no known explanation. Clone size and V and J calls were adopted from that table, with D and trimming inferred from the DNA. For this sample the table gives around 92,000 clones, of which roughly 90% were detected only once. The ten largest clones capture about 0.89% of the sample.

The record originates from a study of PD-L1 blockade in urothelial cancer (dated by TCRdb to about 2017). In terms of the full investigation: All patients started therapy in about 2014 and received atezolizumab 1,200 mg intravenously every 3 weeks. About nine tenths of the roughly 29 patients were identified as males with urothelial cancer of bladder origin, and a prior smoking history was reported by 18 of 29 patients. Patients had an ECOG performance status of 0 or 1 and had received between 0 and 3 prior chemotherapy regimens. Blood samples were analyzed at 3 weeks after treatment start (second dose) and at 6 weeks after treatment start. Blood samples yielded a median of 141,255 T cells and tens of thousands of unique TCRs, with median clonality roughly 0.082. Somatic, immune and clinical correlates of response to PD-L1 blockade with atezolizumab in urothelial cancer were the focus of an exploratory multi-omic analysis. Pretreatment tumor samples, along with matched peripheral blood serially collected before and after atezolizumab treatment, were subjected to TCR sequencing. Progression-free survival longer than 6 months counted as durable clinical benefit, and TCR features were additionally tested against both progression-free and overall survival. Whole exome sequencing and RNA sequencing of pretreatment tumors were performed alongside TCR sequencing in the same patients. Durable clinical benefit was achieved by nine patients but not by the remaining 20. Pretreatment blood TCR-seq was available for fewer than 30 patients, at least one posttreatment blood collection was obtained for about 24 patients, and tumor TCR-seq was available for about 24 patients. General findings and caveats noted by the study authors: Patients with durable benefit showed greater expansion of tumor-associated TCR clones in peripheral blood 3 weeks after starting treatment (n of about 20, p = 0.022). Because the sample size was small (n = 29) and many of the analyses were exploratory, the results are meant to be hypothesis-generating. A pretreatment peripheral blood TCR clonality below the median was linked to improved progression-free and overall survival.

The time point label on this specimen signifies: pretreatment peripheral blood. The cohort comprised 29 patients with locally advanced or metastatic urothelial carcinoma treated at Memorial Sloan Kettering on a trial protocol. Peripheral blood mononuclear cells were collected pretreatment and during treatment, with between 1 and 8 total time points obtained per patient. The Qiagen DNeasy Blood extraction kit was used to purify genomic DNA from total PBMCs and from tumor samples. PBMCs were collected pretreatment and during treatment and were isolated and stored as previously described. Here the sequenced sample was PBMCs, taken around atezolizumab (anti-PD-L1) treatment. The sequence links TRBV4-1 to TRBJ1-1; 6 matching bases give a weak D call of TRBD1. The TCR comes from a woman aged 80 or older with urothelial cancer. The CDR3 reads CASGIGGDLKTEAFF. The nucleotide sequence reads TGCGCCAGCGGGATAGGGGGGGACCTGAAGACTGAAGCTTTCTTT.